This TCR beta chain stems from a study of CD8 T cells in ankylosing spondylitis. Study conclusions and caveats: Disease-associated clonotypes exhibited CD8+ identity and were relatively infrequent in peripheral blood. Within matched ankylosing spondylitis synovial fluid, disease-linked clones were reportedly significantly enriched.

CDR1 SGHRS and CDR2 YFSETQ come from the germline V gene. The CDR3 is 17 residues long. The ends lost 4 bases at V and 0 bases at J; junction bases unmatched: 9. Of note for this clonotype: Its antigen is still unknown.

Researchers built TCR beta libraries using quantitative 5'-RACE with molecular barcodes. In TCRdb, the 5' RACE reads were re-called with MiXCR into one record per CDR3 protein. Among about 240,000 distinct CDR3 sequences listed, 9.5% to 12% were seen once. Sequencing was done on a sample of blood, either unsorted or a sorted T cell fraction (not recorded which). The chain combines TRBV5-1 with TRBJ2-4; 8 positions agree with TRBD2. This receptor was taken from a male donor with ankylosing spondylitis or in good health (not recorded which). The CDR3 DNA reads as TGCGCCAGCAGCCCCATGGGGAGCGGGGGAGCCAAAAACATTCAGTACTTC. Translated, it gives CASSPMGSGGAKNIQYF.